Reported below is one TCR beta chain. As originally analysed: Counts of nucleated cells, estimated from reference gene primer amplification, were obtained. The table came from immunoSEQ multiplex PCR; TCRdb's copy has only in-frame clones and leaves some out. That table furnishes V, J and clone size, whereas the DNA furnished D and trimming. The repertoire holds hundreds of thousands of clones, with roughly four fifths as singletons. This entry is derived from a study of blood T cell repertoires in COVID-19. About the research overall: From the United States, Italy and Spain came samples of acute and convalescent COVID-19. T cells, B-cell-depleted T cells, or PBMCs provided the cDNA or gDNA that served as material.

The CDR3 is 11 amino acids. V was clipped by 2 bases and J by 5 bases, with 3 bases between them. From germline, CDR1 is MNHNY and CDR2 SVGAGI (reference sequence). The source is a man aged 80 or over with acute or convalescent COVID-19. The chain is built from TRBV6-6 and TRBJ2-5; D remains ambiguous. Sequenced material: peripheral blood. The CDR3 sequence: CASSYRETQYF. CDR3 nucleotide sequence: TGTGCCAGCAGTTACCGGGAGACCCAGTACTTC.